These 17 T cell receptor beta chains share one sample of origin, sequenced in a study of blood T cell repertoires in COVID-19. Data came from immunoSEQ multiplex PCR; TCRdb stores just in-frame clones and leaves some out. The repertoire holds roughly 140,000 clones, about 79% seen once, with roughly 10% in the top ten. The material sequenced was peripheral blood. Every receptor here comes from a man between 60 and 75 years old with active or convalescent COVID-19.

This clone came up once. The CDR3 spells CASSRDRGTYNEQFF. The CDR3 DNA sequence: TGTGCCAGCTCACGCGACAGGGGGACCTACAATGAGCAGTTCTTC. This sequence joins TRBV18 and TRBJ2-1; TRBD1 aligns across 9 bases. Germline V gene sequence: CDR1 KGHSH, CDR2 LQKENI. The CDR3 runs to 15 residues. V dropped 4 bases and J dropped 2; count of bases not matched to a gene: 3.

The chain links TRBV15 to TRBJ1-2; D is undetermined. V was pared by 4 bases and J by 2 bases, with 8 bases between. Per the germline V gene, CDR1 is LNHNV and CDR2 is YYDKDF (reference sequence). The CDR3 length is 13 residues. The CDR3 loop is CATSNQENYGYTF. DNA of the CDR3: TGTGCCACCAGCAATCAGGAAAACTATGGCTACACCTTC.

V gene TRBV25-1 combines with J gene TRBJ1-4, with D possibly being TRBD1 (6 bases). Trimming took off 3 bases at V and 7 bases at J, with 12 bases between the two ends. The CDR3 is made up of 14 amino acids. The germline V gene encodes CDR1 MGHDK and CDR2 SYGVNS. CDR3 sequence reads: CASSDGGHGEKLFF. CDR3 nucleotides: TGTGCCAGCAGTGACGGGGGGCACGGTGAAAAACTGTTTTTT.

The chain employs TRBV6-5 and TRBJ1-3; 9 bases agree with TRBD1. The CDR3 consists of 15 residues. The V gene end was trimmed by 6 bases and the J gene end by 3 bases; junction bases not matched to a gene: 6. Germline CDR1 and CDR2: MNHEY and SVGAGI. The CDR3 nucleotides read TGTGCCAGCAGCATAACAGGGGGCTTTGGAAACACCATATATTTT. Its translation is CASSITGGFGNTIYF.

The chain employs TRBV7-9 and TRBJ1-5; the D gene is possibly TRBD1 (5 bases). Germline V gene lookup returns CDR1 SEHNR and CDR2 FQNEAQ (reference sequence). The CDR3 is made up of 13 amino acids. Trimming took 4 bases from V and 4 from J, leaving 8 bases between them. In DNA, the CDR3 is TGTGCCAGCAGCTCTCAGGGAAATCAGCCCCAGCATTTT. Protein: CASSSQGNQPQHF.

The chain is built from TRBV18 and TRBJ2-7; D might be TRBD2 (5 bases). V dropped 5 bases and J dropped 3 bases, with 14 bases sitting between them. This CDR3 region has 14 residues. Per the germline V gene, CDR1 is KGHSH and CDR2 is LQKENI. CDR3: CASSIASGGYEQYF. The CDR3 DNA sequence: TGTGCCAGCTCAATAGCGTCAGGAGGCTACGAGCAGTACTTC. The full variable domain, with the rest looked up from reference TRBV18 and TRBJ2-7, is NAGVMQNPRHLVRRRGQEARLRCSPMKGHSHVYWYRQLPEEGLKFMVYLQKENIIDESGMPKERFSAEFPKEGPSILRIQQVVRGDSAAYFCASSIASGGYEQYFGPGTRLTVT.

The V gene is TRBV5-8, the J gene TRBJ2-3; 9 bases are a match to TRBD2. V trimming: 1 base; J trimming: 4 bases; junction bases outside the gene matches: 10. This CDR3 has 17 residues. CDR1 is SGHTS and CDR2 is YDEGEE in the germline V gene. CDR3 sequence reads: CASSLRRGGPEADTQYF. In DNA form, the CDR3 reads TGTGCCAGCAGCTTGCGGCGGGGGGGCCCCGAGGCAGATACGCAGTATTTT.

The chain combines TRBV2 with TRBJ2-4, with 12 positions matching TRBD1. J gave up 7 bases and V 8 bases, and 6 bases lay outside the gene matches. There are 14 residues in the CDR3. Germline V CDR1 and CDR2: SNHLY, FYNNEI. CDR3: CASRRGQGANIQYF. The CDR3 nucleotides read TGTGCCAGCCGAAGGGGACAGGGGGCCAACATTCAGTACTTC. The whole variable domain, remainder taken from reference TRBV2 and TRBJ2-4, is EPEVTQTPSHQVTQMGQEVILRCVPISNHLYFYWYRQILGQKVEFLVSFYNNEISEKSEIFDDQFSVERPDGSNFTLKIRSTKLEDSAMYFCASRRGQGANIQYFGAGTRLSVL.

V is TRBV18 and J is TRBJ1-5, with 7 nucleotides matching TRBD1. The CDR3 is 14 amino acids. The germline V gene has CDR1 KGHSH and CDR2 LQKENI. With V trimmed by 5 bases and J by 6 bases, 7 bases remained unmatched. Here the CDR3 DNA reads TGTGCCAGCTCAGAATTACAGGGGAGTCAGCCCCAGCATTTT. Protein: CASSELQGSQPQHF.

CDR3 sequence reads: CASSFGGTSGNTIYF. As DNA, the CDR3 is TGCGCCAGCAGCTTCGGCGGAACCTCTGGAAACACCATATATTTT. The chain couples TRBV5-1 to TRBJ1-3; D not resolved. Germline CDR1 SGHRS, CDR2 YFSETQ. The V end was cut by 2 bases, the J end by 0 bases, with 9 bases between. CDR3 length: 15 residues.

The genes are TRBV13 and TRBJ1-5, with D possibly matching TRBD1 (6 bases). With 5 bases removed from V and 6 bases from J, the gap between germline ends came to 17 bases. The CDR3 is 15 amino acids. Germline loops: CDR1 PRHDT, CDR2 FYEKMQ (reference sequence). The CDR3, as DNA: TGTGCCAGCAGCCTCAGGGGAACAATGGGTCAGCCCCAGCATTTT. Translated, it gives CASSLRGTMGQPQHF.

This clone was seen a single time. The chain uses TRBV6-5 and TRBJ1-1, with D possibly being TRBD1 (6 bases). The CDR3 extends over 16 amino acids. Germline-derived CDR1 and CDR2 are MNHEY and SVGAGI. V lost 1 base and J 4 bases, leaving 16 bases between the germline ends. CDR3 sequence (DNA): TGTGCCAGCAGTTACTTGATCGGGACATCCTTCACTGAAGCTTTCTTT. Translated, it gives CASSYLIGTSFTEAFF.

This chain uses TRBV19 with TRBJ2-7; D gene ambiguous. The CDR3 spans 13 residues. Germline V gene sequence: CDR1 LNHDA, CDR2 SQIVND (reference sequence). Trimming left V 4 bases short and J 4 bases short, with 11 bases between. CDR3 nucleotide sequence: TGTGCCAGTAGTACAGGTTCTGGTTACGAGCAGTACTTC. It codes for CASSTGSGYEQYF.

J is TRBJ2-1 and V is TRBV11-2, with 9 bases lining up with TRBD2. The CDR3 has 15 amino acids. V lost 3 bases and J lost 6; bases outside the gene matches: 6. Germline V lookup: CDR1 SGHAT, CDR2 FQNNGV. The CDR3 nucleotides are TGTGCCAGCAGCTTGGTAGCGGGAGCGGGCAATGAGCAGTTCTTC. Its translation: CASSLVAGAGNEQFF.

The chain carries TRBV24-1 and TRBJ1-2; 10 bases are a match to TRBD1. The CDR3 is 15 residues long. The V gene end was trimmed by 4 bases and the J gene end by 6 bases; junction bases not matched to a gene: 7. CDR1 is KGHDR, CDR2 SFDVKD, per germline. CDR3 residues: CATSETGQGWDGYTF. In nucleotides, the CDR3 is TGTGCCACCAGTGAGACGGGACAGGGGTGGGATGGCTACACCTTC.

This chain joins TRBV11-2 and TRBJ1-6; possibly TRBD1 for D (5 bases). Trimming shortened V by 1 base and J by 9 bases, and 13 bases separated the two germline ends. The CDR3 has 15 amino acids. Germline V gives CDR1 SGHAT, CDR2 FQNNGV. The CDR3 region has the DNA TGTGCCAGCAGCTTAGGGAGTCGGGGGTTTTCACCCCTCCACTTT. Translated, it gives CASSLGSRGFSPLHF.

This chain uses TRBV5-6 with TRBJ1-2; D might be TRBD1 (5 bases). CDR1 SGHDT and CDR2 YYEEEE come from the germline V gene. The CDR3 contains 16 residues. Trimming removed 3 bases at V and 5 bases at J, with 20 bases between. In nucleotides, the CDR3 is TGTGCCAGCAGCTCCCCTTACCTGCAGGGAATATATGGCTACACCTTC. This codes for CASSSPYLQGIYGYTF.